The following is a TCR beta chain sequence with its context. Its specificity is not known. Here immunoSEQ multiplex PCR was the method, and the copy in TCRdb shows in-frame clones only, minus some. This table holds 180,000 or so clones, about 88% found once. This specimen comes from a study of T cell responses to AZD1222 COVID-19 vaccine. Study-level points and caveats: Mostly white British, mostly female donors; authors suggested clonal diversity may be underestimated. Unmutated variant regions reportedly attract nearly half of all spike-specific TCRs.

The germline V gene encodes CDR1 KGHSH and CDR2 LQKENI. There are 16 residues in the CDR3. Trimming stripped 0 bases from V and 6 bases from J, with 14 bases between. The specimen comprised peripheral blood, sampled 28 days after the second AZD1222 dose. V and J are TRBV18 and TRBJ2-2, with D tentatively TRBD1 (7 bases). The TCR originated in an adult who received the AZD1222 COVID-19 vaccine. The CDR3, as DNA: TGTGCCAGCTCACCACCGGCAGGGGGGATCGCCGGGGAGCTGTTTTTT. Translation: CASSPPAGGIAGELFF.